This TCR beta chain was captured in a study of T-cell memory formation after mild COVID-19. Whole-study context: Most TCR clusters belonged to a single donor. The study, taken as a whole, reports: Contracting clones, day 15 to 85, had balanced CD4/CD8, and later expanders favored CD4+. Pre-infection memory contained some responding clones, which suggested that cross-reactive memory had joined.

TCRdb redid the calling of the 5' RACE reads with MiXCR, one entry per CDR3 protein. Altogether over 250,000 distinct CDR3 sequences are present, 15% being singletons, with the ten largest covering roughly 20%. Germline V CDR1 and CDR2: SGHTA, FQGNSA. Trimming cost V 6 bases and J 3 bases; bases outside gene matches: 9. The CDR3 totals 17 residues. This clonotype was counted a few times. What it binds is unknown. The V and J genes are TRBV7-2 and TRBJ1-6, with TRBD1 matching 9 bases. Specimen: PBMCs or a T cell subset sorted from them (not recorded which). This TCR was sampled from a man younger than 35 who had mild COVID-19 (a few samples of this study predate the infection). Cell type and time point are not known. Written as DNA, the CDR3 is TGTGCCAGCAGGGCCGCCGGGACAGGGCTCTATAATTCACCCCTCCACTTT. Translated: CASRAAGTGLYNSPLHF.